The clone carrying this T cell receptor (beta chain) was recorded only once. The sample is drawn from a study of PD-L1 blockade in urothelial cancer. Study in general: Intravenous atezolizumab, 1,200 mg every 3 weeks, was begun by patients in the mid-2010s. Reported median T cell count for blood samples was approximately 140,000. Between 0 and 3 chemotherapy regimens preceded treatment for each patient.

Specified time point: peripheral blood 6 weeks after treatment start. The number of samples from each patient was between 1 and 8, taken pretreatment and on-treatment. CDR1 is SGHTA, CDR2 FQGNSA, per germline. Trimming cost V 5 bases and J 4 bases, with 14 bases left between them. This CDR3 comprises 14 residues. Libraries were prepared by immunoSEQ multiplex PCR; TCRdb keeps only in-frame clonotypes and omits some of them. The repertoire holds more than 90,000 clones, with 70% to 90% as singletons. The sample consisted of PBMCs, taken around atezolizumab (anti-PD-L1) treatment. The chain joins TRBV7-2 to TRBJ1-2; tentatively, D is TRBD1 (5 bases). The TCR was taken from an older man with urothelial cancer. The CDR3 loop reads CASSQDGATYGYTF. CDR3 DNA: TGTGCCAGCAGCCAAGATGGGGCGACCTATGGCTACACCTTC.